This entry lists 5 T cell receptor beta chains sequenced from one sample in a study of T cells in Graves' hyperthyroidism and ophthalmopathy. RNA transcripts served as the template for amplifying TCR beta CDR3 regions. The HTBI primer set was used in a first-round RT-PCR of the TCR CDR3. TCRdb fed the multiplex PCR reads into MiXCR, producing one record per CDR3 protein. The sample has 500,000 to 600,000 distinct CDR3 sequences, about 46% seen once. Sequences were obtained from peripheral blood or thyroid tissue (not recorded which). The receptors derive from an adult woman with Graves' disease, either hyperthyroidism or ophthalmopathy (not recorded which).

This clonotype was counted between two and nine times. The chain employs TRBV2 and TRBJ1-1, with D hard to call. Trimming took 7 bases from V and 2 from J, leaving 11 bases between them. This CDR3 is 13 amino acids long. In germline, CDR1 is SNHLY, CDR2 FYNNEI. CDR3 residues: CASITGFNTEAFF. The CDR3 region has the DNA TGTGCCAGCATTACGGGATTCAACACTGAAGCTTTCTTT.

This clonotype appeared a single time. The chain links TRBV19 to TRBJ2-1, with unresolved D. The CDR3 length is 13 residues. Trimming cost V 2 bases and J 5 bases, with 7 bases left between them. Germline V CDR1 and CDR2: LNHDA, SQIVND (reference sequence). The CDR3 DNA reads TGTGCCAGTAGTATACTCGCAAACAATGAGCAGTTCTTC. Protein product: CASSILANNEQFF.

This clonotype was counted ten times or more. The chain employs TRBV20-1 and TRBJ2-2, with 8 nucleotides matching TRBD1. With 1 base clipped from V and 2 bases from J, the junction kept 3 bases outside the gene matches. CDR1 DFQATT and CDR2 SNEGSKA come from the germline V gene (reference sequence). The CDR3 consists of 15 residues. In nucleotides, the CDR3 is TGCAGTGCTAGAGGCAGGGGGCGAAACACCGGGGAGCTGTTTTTT. Amino acid sequence: CSARGRGRNTGELFF.

This clonotype was found a few times. V gene TRBV20-1 combines with J gene TRBJ1-1, with D uncertain. Deletions cut 5 bases from V and 6 bases from J, with 16 bases between. The CDR3 runs to 13 residues. Germline-derived CDR1 and CDR2 are DFQATT and SNEGSKA (reference sequence). Here the CDR3 DNA reads TGCAGTGCTGCCAGATCCCCACGGGCTGAAGCTTTCTTT. Translation gives CSAARSPRAEAFF.

The chain is built from TRBV19 and TRBJ2-7, with 8 bases fitting TRBD1. J was trimmed by 6 bases and V by 5 bases; bases with no gene match: 9. In germline, CDR1 is LNHDA, CDR2 SQIVND (reference sequence). CDR3 length: 14 amino acids. CDR3 amino acids: CASSLLDRDGEQYF. The DNA of the CDR3 is TGTGCCAGTAGTTTACTGGACAGGGACGGCGAGCAGTACTTC.